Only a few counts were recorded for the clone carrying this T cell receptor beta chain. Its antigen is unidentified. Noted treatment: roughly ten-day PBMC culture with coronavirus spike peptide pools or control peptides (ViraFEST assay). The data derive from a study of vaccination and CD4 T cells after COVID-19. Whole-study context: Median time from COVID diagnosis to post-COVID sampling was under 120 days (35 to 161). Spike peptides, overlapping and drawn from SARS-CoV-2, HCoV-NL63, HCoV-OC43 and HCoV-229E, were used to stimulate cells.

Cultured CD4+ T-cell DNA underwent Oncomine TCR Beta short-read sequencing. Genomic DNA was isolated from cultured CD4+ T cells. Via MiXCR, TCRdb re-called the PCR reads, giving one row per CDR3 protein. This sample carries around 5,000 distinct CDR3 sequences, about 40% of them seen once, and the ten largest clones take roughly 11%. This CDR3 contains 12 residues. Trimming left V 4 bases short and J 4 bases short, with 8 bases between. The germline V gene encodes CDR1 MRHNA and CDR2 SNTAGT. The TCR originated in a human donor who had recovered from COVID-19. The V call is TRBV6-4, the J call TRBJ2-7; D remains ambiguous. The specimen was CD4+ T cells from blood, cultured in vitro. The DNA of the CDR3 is TGTGCCAGCAGTGGTACGGCTTACGAGCAGTACTTC. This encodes CASSGTAYEQYF.